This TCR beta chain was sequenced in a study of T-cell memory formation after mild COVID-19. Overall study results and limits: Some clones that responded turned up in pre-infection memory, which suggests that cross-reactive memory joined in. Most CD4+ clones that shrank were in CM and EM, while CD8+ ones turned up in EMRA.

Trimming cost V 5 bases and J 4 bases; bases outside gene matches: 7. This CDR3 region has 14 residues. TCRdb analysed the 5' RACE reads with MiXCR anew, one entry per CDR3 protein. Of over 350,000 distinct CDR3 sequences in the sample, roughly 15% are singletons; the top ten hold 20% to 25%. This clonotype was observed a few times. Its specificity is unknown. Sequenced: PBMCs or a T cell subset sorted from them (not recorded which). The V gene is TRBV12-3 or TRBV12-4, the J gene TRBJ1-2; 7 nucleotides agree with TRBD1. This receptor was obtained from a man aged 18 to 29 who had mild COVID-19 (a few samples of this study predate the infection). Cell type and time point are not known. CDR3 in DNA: TGTGCCAGCAGTGCCCAGACAGGGCCCTATGGCTACACCTTC. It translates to CASSAQTGPYGYTF.